The source of this T cell receptor (beta chain) is a study of sequential checkpoint blockade in melanoma. Profiled with immunoSEQ multiplex PCR; TCRdb holds only in-frame clones, not every one. Of 8,000 or so clones listed, just under 65% are singletons. With 7 bases clipped from V and 0 bases from J, the junction kept 5 bases outside the gene matches. The CDR3 spans 15 residues. Germline V gene data show CDR1 as LGHNA and CDR2 as YSLEER. Stated treatment: randomized to nivolumab then ipilimumab (arm A) or the reverse (arm B). The sequencing used CD8+ T cells sorted from blood (inferred from file names), collected from a patient given nivolumab and ipilimumab in sequence. The TCR comes from a human patient with melanoma. Some clones in this sample may be carry-over from other donors' samples. V gene TRBV4-3 combines with J gene TRBJ1-4, with 7 bases identical to TRBD1. The CDR3 is CASTQGLATNEKLFF. The CDR3 DNA reads TGCGCCAGCACACAGGGGCTCGCAACTAATGAAAAACTGTTTTTT.